This TCR beta chain was captured in a study of T cells after yellow fever vaccination. Points from the study as a whole: There was a possibility that FACS-sorted repertoires contained abundant clonotypes contaminating from the bulk population.

This clonotype turned up a few times. The antigen is not known. TCRdb fed the 5' RACE reads into MiXCR, producing one record per CDR3 protein. Seen here are 350,000 to 450,000 distinct CDR3 sequences, approximately 18% observed once, and the top ten hold about a sixth. The CDR3 sequence is 14 residues long. V gave up 5 bases and J gave up 11 bases, with 19 bases separating them. Germline CDR1 is DFQATT and CDR2 is SNEGSKA (reference sequence). Sequencing was performed on PBMCs, taken before the yellow fever booster vaccination. V and J are TRBV20-1 and TRBJ1-6; TRBD1 might be the D (6 bases). The TCR was taken from a man between 18 and 35 years old who received the YFV17D yellow fever vaccine. The CDR3 loop reads CSADPQGSDPPLHF. The CDR3 bases are TGCAGTGCTGACCCTCAGGGGTCTGATCCACCCCTCCACTTT.